The rows below give T cell receptor beta chains drawn from one sample of a study of PD-1 blockade in mismatch repair-deficient tumors. Clones were read by immunoSEQ multiplex PCR, and TCRdb kept only the in-frame ones, dropping some. This table holds more than 85,000 clones, over 75% found once. This specimen was peripheral blood, taken 36 weeks after starting pembrolizumab. These receptors came from an adult with mismatch repair-deficient cancer. CDR3s include the opening cysteine and the closing phenylalanine or tryptophan. D genes are given only for firm matches.

v_gene	j_gene	d_gene	len	CDR3aa
TRBV15	TRBJ1-1	TRBD1	17	CATSRGLGGAGNTEAFF
TRBV4-1	TRBJ2-1	NA	13	CASSQAGSGEQFF
TRBV9	TRBJ2-1	TRBD2	20	CASSSRTGTSGSLPDNEQFF
TRBV11-2	TRBJ2-5	TRBD2	12	CASSRLAGSLDF
TRBV27	TRBJ2-7	NA	14	CASSWGASTYEQYF
TRBV5-1	TRBJ2-2	NA	12	CASSLPTGELFF
TRBV11-3	TRBJ2-2	TRBD2	15	CASSFGLAHTGELFF
TRBV27	TRBJ1-2	NA	15	CASKETGTSNYGYTF
TRBV5-6	TRBJ1-1	NA	13	CASSLTGATEAFF
TRBV28	TRBJ2-7	TRBD1	14	CASRLEQGFREQYF
TRBV19	TRBJ1-3	NA	12	CARSWGENTIYF
TRBV18	TRBJ2-3	NA	16	CASSPPFQEETDTQYF
TRBV7-2	TRBJ2-3	TRBD2	17	CASSLAGTSGSTDTQYF
TRBV18	TRBJ1-5	NA	15	CASSPPGNQNQPQHF
TRBV28	TRBJ1-5	TRBD1	15	CASKLQGLSNQPQHF
TRBV7-6	TRBJ1-1	NA	15	CASSLDGGSGLEAFF
TRBV10-3	TRBJ1-2	TRBD1	12	CAINLQGSGYTF
TRBV4-3	TRBJ2-3	NA	18	CASSQDPPAAATTDTQYF
TRBV7-9	TRBJ1-5	NA	15	CASSLGEEPNQPQHF